The rows below give T cell receptor beta chains drawn from one sample of a study of blood T cells in healthy people across ages. Each CDR3 protein gets one entry after TCRdb re-called the 5' RACE reads with MiXCR. Here the sample spans more than 1 million distinct CDR3 sequences, less than 50% being singletons. The specimen was blood. Receptor source: a woman aged 60 to 75 in good health. CDR3s include the opening cysteine and the closing phenylalanine or tryptophan. The order of the fields is D gene, V gene, clone size, J gene, CDR3 DNA, CDR3 protein. A D gene is named only where the DNA matches it firmly. Expanded clones get a size class; other rows say once, few or many, or leave the size out.

TRBD2,TRBV7-9,few,TRBJ2-3,TGTGCCAGCAGCCCCACCTCCGGGACTAGCGGGAGTATGCATACGCAGTATTTT,CASSPTSGTSGSMHTQYF
TRBD2,TRBV10-2,few,TRBJ2-5,TGCGCCAGCAGTGGGACTAGCGGGACAGAGACCCAGTACTTC,CASSGTSGTETQYF
TRBD1,TRBV10-3,NA,TRBJ2-3,TGTGCCATCACCCCGGGACAGGGGGGCACAGATACGCAGTATTTT,CAITPGQGGTDTQYF
TRBD2,TRBV20-1,NA,TRBJ2-2,TGCAGTGTTCTAGCGGGCCCCGCGAACACCGGGGAGCTGTTTTTT,CSVLAGPANTGELFF
TRBD2,TRBV28,NA,TRBJ2-5,TGTGCCAGCAGTTTATCGATGGGTAGCGGGAGGGCCGGAGAGACCCAGTACTTC,CASSLSMGSGRAGETQYF
TRBD1,TRBV19,NA,TRBJ1-6,TGTGCCAGTTTGGGACAGAGGAATTCACCCCTCCACTTT,CASLGQRNSPLHF
TRBD1,TRBV7-9,few,TRBJ1-1,TGTGCCAGCAGCGCTAACAGGGGTATTACTGAAGCTTTCTTT,CASSANRGITEAFF
TRBD2,TRBV20-1,many,TRBJ2-7,TGCAGTGCGTCCGGGACTAGCGATCACGAGCAGTACTTC,CSASGTSDHEQYF
TRBD1,TRBV9,NA,TRBJ2-7,TGTGCCAGCAGCACGGGGACAGCCAACTACGAGCAGTACTTC,CASSTGTANYEQYF
TRBD2,TRBV9,once,TRBJ2-7,TGTGCCAGCAGCCAGAGGCCAGCGGGGGGCTCCTACGAGCAGTACTTC,CASSQRPAGGSYEQYF
NA,TRBV6-5,NA,TRBJ2-1,TGTGCCAGCAGCAAGGGTCTTGTAGGGAATGAGCAGTTCTTC,CASSKGLVGNEQFF
NA,TRBV27,NA,TRBJ2-7,TGTGCCAGCAGTTTGACAGGTGGCGGGTTCGAGCAGTACTTC,CASSLTGGGFEQYF
NA,TRBV24-1,NA,TRBJ2-1,TGTGCCACGAGAGGTGTGGTAAAGGGGGATGAGCAGTTCTTC,CATRGVVKGDEQFF
TRBD1,TRBV12-3/TRBV12-4,few,TRBJ1-2,TGTGCCAGCAGTTTATTGGGACAGGGAGCCTTTAGCTATGGCTACACCTTC,CASSLLGQGAFSYGYTF
NA,TRBV4-2,NA,TRBJ1-5,TGTACCAGCAGCCAAGTCCCCACTGAACATCAGCCCCAGCATTTT,CTSSQVPTEHQPQHF
TRBD1,TRBV7-8,NA,TRBJ2-1,TGTGCCAGCAGCTTCCCGGGACAGGGGGTACGGTCCTACAATGAGCAGTTCTTC,CASSFPGQGVRSYNEQFF
TRBD1,TRBV7-3,NA,TRBJ2-7,TGTGCCAGCAGCGATCCCCGACAGGGGTACAATGAGCAGTACTTC,CASSDPRQGYNEQYF
NA,TRBV29-1,few,TRBJ2-4,TGCAGCGTTGATTCTGGAAACATTCAGTACTTC,CSVDSGNIQYF
TRBD1,TRBV5-1,NA,TRBJ1-2,TGCGCCAGCAGCGTTTACAGGGGAGACGATGGCTACACCTTC,CASSVYRGDDGYTF
TRBD1,TRBV5-1,NA,TRBJ2-7,TGCGCCAGCATCTGGACAGGGGACGAGCAGTACTTC,CASIWTGDEQYF
NA,TRBV7-9,NA,TRBJ2-7,TGTGCCAGCAGCTTAGCCTCGGCCTCCCGGGGCGACGAGCAGTACTTC,CASSLASASRGDEQYF
NA,TRBV29-1,once,TRBJ2-5,TGCAGCGGTGGGGAATCGGGGACCCAGTACTTC,CSGGESGTQYF
NA,TRBV27,NA,TRBJ2-1,TGTGCCAGCACCGGGGGACCTTCCAATGAGCAGTTCTTC,CASTGGPSNEQFF
NA,TRBV20-1,NA,TRBJ2-7,TGCAGTGCTAGACCTCCGGGACGCGAGGAGCAGTACTTC,CSARPPGREEQYF
NA,TRBV29-1,NA,TRBJ1-4,TGCAGCGTTGAACGACCAGGGAGTAATGAAAAACTGTTTTTT,CSVERPGSNEKLFF
NA,TRBV12-3/TRBV12-4,few,TRBJ1-1,TGTGCCAGCAGCCGGCGGGGGTCTTTTGGAGGTGAAGCTTTCTTT,CASSRRGSFGGEAFF
NA,TRBV20-1,few,TRBJ1-2,TGCAGTGCTACCAGGTCGTTGGGCTACACCTTC,CSATRSLGYTF
TRBD2,TRBV20-1,NA,TRBJ2-7,TGCAGTGCTAGCACCGAAAATCGAGCGGGAGTTAAGAACGAGCAGTACTTC,CSASTENRAGVKNEQYF
NA,TRBV20-1,NA,TRBJ1-5,TGCAGTGCTAGAGTCACGGGGGCAAATCAGCCCCAGCATTTT,CSARVTGANQPQHF
TRBD1,TRBV27,few,TRBJ2-7,TGTGCCAGCAGTTTAATCCCCCGAGGGGGCACCTTAACCTACGAGCAGTACTTC,CASSLIPRGGTLTYEQYF
NA,TRBV9,NA,TRBJ2-3,TGTGCCAGCAGCCTTACGGCAGTTACAGATACGCAGTATTTT,CASSLTAVTDTQYF
NA,TRBV29-1,many,TRBJ2-3,TGCAGCGTTCGGGGGCCTCTGATTCGAGATACGCAGTATTTT,CSVRGPLIRDTQYF
NA,TRBV5-1,NA,TRBJ2-7,TGCGCCAGCAGCTTGGCCTCCCGATCCGGGGCAGGGTCCTACAATGAGCAGTACTTC,CASSLASRSGAGSYNEQYF
TRBD1,TRBV20-1,NA,TRBJ2-7,TGCAGTGCAACCGGGACAGGGTACTCCGAGCAGTACTTC,CSATGTGYSEQYF
TRBD2,TRBV6-1,once,TRBJ2-5,TGTGCCAGCAGAAACTATGGGACTGTAGCGGGACCAAAAGAGACCCAGTACTTC,CASRNYGTVAGPKETQYF
TRBD1,TRBV29-1,few,TRBJ2-2,TGCAGCGTTAACAGGGGGTCCGGGGAGCTGTTTTTT,CSVNRGSGELFF
NA,TRBV7-2,NA,TRBJ2-2,TGTGCCAGCAGCTTGGCGGTCCTCGCTTTCGGGGAGCTGTTTTTT,CASSLAVLAFGELFF
NA,TRBV27,few,TRBJ2-7,TGTGCCAGCTGGTCGAAGTCCTACGAGCAGTACTTC,CASWSKSYEQYF
NA,TRBV28,NA,TRBJ2-7,TGTGCCAGCAGTCCCGGCGGAAAGGGGCTGATCTACGAGCAGTACTTC,CASSPGGKGLIYEQYF
TRBD1,TRBV6-1,NA,TRBJ2-1,TGTGCCTCCCTAGCCCGGGACAGGGGGGCCAATGAGCAGTTCTTC,CASLARDRGANEQFF
NA,TRBV20-1,NA,TRBJ2-5,TGCAGTGCTATATCACTCCCAGGGGTCACAGAGACCCAGTACTTC,CSAISLPGVTETQYF
TRBD1,TRBV5-1,NA,TRBJ1-2,TGCGCCAGCAGCGGAAAGGGGGCCCACACCTTC,CASSGKGAHTF
NA,TRBV7-9,NA,TRBJ2-7,TGTGCCAGCAGCCCACGCCGCCCGCTACAAATCAGGACCTACGAGCAGTACTTC,CASSPRRPLQIRTYEQYF
TRBD1,TRBV27,few,TRBJ1-2,TGTGCCAGCAGTTTGGGACAGGGGATGTCCGGCTACACCTTC,CASSLGQGMSGYTF
NA,TRBV27,NA,TRBJ2-7,TGTGCCAGCAGTTCCCCGGGACGGAGCTCCTACGAGCAGTACTTC,CASSSPGRSSYEQYF
TRBD1,TRBV20-1,NA,TRBJ1-5,TGCAGTGCTAGAGATTCAGTGACAGGGAATACTCAGCCCCAGCATTTT,CSARDSVTGNTQPQHF
NA,TRBV5-1,few,TRBJ2-4,TGCGCCAGCAGCAAATATAGGGACACCAAAAACATTCAGTACTTC,CASSKYRDTKNIQYF
NA,TRBV4-1,NA,TRBJ2-3,TGCGCCAGCAGCCTGTCCAGGAGAACAGATACGCAGTATTTT,CASSLSRRTDTQYF